In its sample, the clone carrying this T cell receptor (beta chain) was seen a few times. The antigen is undetermined. Germline V gene sequence: CDR1 MNHNS, CDR2 SASEGT. The CDR3 is 13 amino acids. J gave up 6 bases and V 8 bases, and 4 bases lay outside the gene matches. At the Johns Hopkins FTIC core, DNA taken from cultured CD4+ T cells was sequenced by way of the Oncomine TCR Beta short-read assay. MiXCR, applied by TCRdb to the PCR reads, yields one record per CDR3 protein. Here the sample spans 8,500 to 10,000 distinct CDR3 sequences, approximately 60% being singletons. Treatment reported: approximately nine-day PBMC culture with coronavirus spike peptide pools or control peptides (ViraFEST assay). Following expansion of antigen-specific T cells with peptide pools, ViraFEST then sequenced TCRs. The data derive from a study of vaccination and CD4 T cells after COVID-19. Background on the study: With 8 or 9 mild cases and one severe, convalescent patients were SARS-CoV-2 positive by nasal swab PCR. Post-COVID draws followed diagnosis by a median about 100 days (range 35 to 161).

J is TRBJ2-3 and V is TRBV6-1; 11 bases align to TRBD1. The specimen was CD4+ T cells from blood, cultured in vitro. The receptor comes from a human donor who had recovered from COVID-19. CDR3: CASGTGGRDTQYF. In nucleotides, the CDR3 is TGTGCCAGCGGGACAGGGGGTCGCGATACGCAGTATTTT.